The source of this T cell receptor beta chain is a study of blood T cell repertoires in COVID-19 (dated by TCRdb to the early 2020s). Some background on the complete study: Samples from collaborators originated in the United States, Italy and Spain and spanned both the acute and convalescent phases of COVID-19. The prospective study material was composed of cDNA or gDNA derived from T cells, B-cell-depleted T cells, or PBMCs. Deeply sampled blood TCRbeta repertoires from subjects exposed to, actively infected with, or recovered from COVID-19 were included in the dataset. A freely available public database, intended as a resource for researchers studying the immune response to SARS-CoV-2, is where the repertoires were released. The samples were drawn from two sources: the first 160 participants of the ongoing ImmuneRACE study, and 1,254 subjects contributed by 6 global collaborators. Sample metadata almost always included a de-identified subject ID, COVID-19 status, age in years and sex. Where available, HLA class I and class II types were taken from metadata supplied by the sample provider and were not determined by assay-based typing. What the study reported, not specific to this receptor: The amount of clinical and demographic metadata varied by source and participant and was provided uncurated.

Note on this clone: Its antigen is still unknown. No qualities accompany the bases; no much larger clone lies one base away.

Taken from the germline V gene, the CDR1 and CDR2 loops are SGHTA and FQGNSA. From its cysteine to its phenylalanine, the CDR3 spans 14 amino acids. Just CDR3 DNA is preserved here, 42 bases in frame from base 1. V is pared back by 4 bases and J by 5 bases, with 14 bases lying between the germline termini. The immunoSEQ Assay, a bias-controlled multiplex PCR, was used to amplify TCRbeta CDR3 regions from genomic DNA. Concerning the study's data processing: The number of nucleated cells in each sample was estimated from the amplification of reference gene primers within the assay. Sequence reads were collapsed and filtered to measure the absolute abundance of every unique TCRbeta CDR3 rearrangement. For each sample, productive Simpson clonality was calculated as the square root of Simpson's diversity index over productive rearrangements. The immuneACCESS repertoire file appears here via TCRdb, limited to in-frame rearrangements. These files lack a portion of the clones; in checked studies, under half of the deficit traces to unresolved V genes, and the cause of the others is not known. The D gene and trimming were derived from the DNA, and the V and J assignments and clone size from that table. The sample table shows about 220,000 clones, and roughly four fifths are seen once. Roughly 3.5% of the sample is taken by the ten largest.

Participants in the prospective study were aged about 18 to 100 years, lived in 20 to 25 United States geographic areas, and enrolled through a virtual design. Cohort assignment in the prospective study relied on participant-reported clinical history from a screening survey and a study questionnaire. Recovered participants in ImmuneRACE Cohort 3 were defined by two consecutive negative NP/OP PCR tests, clearance by a healthcare professional, or resolution of symptoms. Each participant in the prospective study had whole blood, serum and a nasopharyngeal or oropharyngeal swab collected by mobile phlebotomists. Over an approximately 2-month period, participants in the prospective study had the option of providing additional blood draws and questionnaires. Before DNA extraction, prospective study blood samples were shipped either frozen or at room temperature.

The receptor comes from a woman aged 60-75 years who had recovered from COVID-19. Recombination linked TRBV7-2 to TRBJ1-1; confidence is insufficient to name the D gene. Sample: PBMCs or T cells enriched from blood (not recorded which). The nucleotide sequence reads as follows: TGTGCCAGCAGCTATACAATGGCAGCGACTGAAGCTTTCTTT. Its amino acids are CASSYTMAATEAFF.